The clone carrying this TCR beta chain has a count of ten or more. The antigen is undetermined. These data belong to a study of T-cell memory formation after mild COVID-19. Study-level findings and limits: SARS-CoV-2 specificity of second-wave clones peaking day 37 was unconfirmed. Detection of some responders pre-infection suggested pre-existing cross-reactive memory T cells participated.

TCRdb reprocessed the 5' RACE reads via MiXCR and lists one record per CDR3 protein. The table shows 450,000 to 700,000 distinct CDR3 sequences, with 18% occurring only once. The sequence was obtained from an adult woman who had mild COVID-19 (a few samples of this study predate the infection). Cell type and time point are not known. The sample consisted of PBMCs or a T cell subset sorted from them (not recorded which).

CDR3 nucleotide sequence: TGTGCCAGCAGCTGGGGGGGACTAGCGGGAATACAAGAGACCCAGTACTTC. Protein sequence: CASSWGGLAGIQETQYF. V is TRBV7-2 and J is TRBJ2-5, with 13 bases identical to TRBD2. Germline assignment: CDR1 SGHTA and CDR2 FQGNSA. V dropped 4 bases and J dropped 2; count of bases not matched to a gene: 7. The CDR3 is 17 residues long.